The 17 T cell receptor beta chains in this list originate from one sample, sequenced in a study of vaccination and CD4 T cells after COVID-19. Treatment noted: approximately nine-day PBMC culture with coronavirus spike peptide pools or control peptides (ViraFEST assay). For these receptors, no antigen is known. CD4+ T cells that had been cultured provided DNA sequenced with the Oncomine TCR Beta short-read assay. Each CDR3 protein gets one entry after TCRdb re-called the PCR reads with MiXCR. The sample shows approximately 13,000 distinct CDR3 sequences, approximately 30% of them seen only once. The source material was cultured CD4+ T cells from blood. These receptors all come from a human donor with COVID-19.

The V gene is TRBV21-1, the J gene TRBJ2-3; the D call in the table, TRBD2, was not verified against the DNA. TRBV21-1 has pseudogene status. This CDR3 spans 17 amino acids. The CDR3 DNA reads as TGTGCCAGCAGCAAAATTGGGAGGACTAGGGACCCAGATACGCAGTATTTT. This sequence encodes CASSKIGRTRDPDTQYF.

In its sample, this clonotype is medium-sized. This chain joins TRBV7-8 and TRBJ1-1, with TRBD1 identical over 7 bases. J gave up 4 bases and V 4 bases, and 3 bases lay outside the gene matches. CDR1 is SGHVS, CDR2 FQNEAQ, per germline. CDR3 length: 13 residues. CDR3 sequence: CASSSNRGTEAFF. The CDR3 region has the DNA TGTGCCAGCAGCTCCAACAGGGGCACTGAAGCTTTCTTT. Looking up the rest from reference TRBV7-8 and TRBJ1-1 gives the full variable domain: GAGVSQSPRYKVAKRGQDVALRCDPISGHVSLFWYQQALGQGPEFLTYFQNEAQLDKSGLPSDRFFAERPEGSVSTLKIQRTQQEDSAVYLCASSSNRGTEAFFGQGTRLTVV.

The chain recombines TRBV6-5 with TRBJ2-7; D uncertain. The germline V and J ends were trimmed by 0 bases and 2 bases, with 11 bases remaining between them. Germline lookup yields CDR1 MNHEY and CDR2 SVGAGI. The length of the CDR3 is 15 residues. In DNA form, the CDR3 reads TGTGCCAGCAGTTACTCTTTCGTCGGAACCTACGAGCAGTACTTC. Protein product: CASSYSFVGTYEQYF.

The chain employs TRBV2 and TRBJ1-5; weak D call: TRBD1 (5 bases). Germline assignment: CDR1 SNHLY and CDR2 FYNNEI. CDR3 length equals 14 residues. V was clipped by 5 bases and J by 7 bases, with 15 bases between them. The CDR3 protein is CASSYVQGRQPQHF. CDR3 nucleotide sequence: TGTGCCAGCAGTTACGTGCAGGGCAGGCAGCCCCAGCATTTT.

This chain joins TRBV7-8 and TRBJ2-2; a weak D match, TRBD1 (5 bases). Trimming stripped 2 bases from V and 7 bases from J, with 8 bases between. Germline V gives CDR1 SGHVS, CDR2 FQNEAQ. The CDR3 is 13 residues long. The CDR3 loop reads CASSLQGFGELFF. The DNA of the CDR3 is TGTGCCAGCAGCTTACAGGGTTTCGGGGAGCTGTTTTTT.

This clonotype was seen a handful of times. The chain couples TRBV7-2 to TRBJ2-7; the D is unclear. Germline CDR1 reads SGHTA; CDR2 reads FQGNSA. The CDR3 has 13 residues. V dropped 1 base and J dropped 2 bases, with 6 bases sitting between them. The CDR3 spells CASSLEPTYEQYF. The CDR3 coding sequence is TGTGCCAGCAGCTTAGAACCGACCTACGAGCAGTACTTC.

CDR3 region: CSATTGSGGPGGKETQYF. In DNA, the CDR3 is TGCAGTGCTACCACGGGGAGCGGGGGGCCGGGGGGTAAGGAGACCCAGTACTTC. This sequence joins TRBV20-1 and TRBJ2-5, with 9 bases matching TRBD2. The V gene end was trimmed by 4 bases and the J gene end by 5 bases; junction bases not matched to a gene: 20. From germline, CDR1 is DFQATT and CDR2 SNEGSKA (reference sequence). This CDR3 comprises 18 residues.

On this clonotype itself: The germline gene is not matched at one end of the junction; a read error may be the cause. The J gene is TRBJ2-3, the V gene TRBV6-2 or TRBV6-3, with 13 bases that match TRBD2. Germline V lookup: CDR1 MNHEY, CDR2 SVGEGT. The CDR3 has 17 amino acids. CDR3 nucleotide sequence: TGTGCCAGCAGCCGAACTAGCGGGGGGGTTCGCACAGATGCGCAGTATTTT. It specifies CASSRTSGGVRTDAQYF.

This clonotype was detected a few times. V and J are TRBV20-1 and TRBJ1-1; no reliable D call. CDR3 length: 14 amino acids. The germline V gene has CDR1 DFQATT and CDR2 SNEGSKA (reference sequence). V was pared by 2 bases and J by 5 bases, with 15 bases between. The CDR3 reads CSARRLDAVTEAFF. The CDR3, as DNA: TGCAGTGCTAGACGCCTTGACGCCGTGACTGAAGCTTTCTTT.

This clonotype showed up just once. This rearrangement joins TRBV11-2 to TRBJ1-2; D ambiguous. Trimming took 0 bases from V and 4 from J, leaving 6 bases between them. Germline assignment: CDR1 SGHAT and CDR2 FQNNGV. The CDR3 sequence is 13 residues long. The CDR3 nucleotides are TGTGCCAGCAGCTTAGACGGAGTCTATGGCTACACCTTC. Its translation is CASSLDGVYGYTF.

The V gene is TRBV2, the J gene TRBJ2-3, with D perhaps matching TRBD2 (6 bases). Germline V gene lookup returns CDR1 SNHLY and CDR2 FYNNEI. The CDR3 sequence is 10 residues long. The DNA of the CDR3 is TGTGGATCGGACGGGGGAAAACAGTATTTT. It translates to CGSDGGKQYF.

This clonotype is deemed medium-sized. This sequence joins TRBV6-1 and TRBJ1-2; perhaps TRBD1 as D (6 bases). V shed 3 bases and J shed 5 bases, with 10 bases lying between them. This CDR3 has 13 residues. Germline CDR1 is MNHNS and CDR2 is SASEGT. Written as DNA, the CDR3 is TGTGCCAGCAGTGACACGCAGGGGTATGGCTACACCTTC. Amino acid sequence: CASSDTQGYGYTF.

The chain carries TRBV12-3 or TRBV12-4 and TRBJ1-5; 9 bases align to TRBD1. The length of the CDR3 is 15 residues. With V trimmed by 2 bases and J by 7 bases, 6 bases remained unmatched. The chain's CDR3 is CASSLRGQGRQPQHF. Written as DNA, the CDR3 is TGTGCCAGCAGTTTAAGGGGACAGGGCAGACAGCCCCAGCATTTT.

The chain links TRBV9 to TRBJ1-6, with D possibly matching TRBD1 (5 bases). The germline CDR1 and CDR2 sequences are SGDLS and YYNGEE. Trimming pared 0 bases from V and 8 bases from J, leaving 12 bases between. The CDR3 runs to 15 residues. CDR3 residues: CASSVEGNRDSPLHF. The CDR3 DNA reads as TGTGCCAGCAGCGTAGAGGGGAATCGGGATTCACCCCTCCACTTT.

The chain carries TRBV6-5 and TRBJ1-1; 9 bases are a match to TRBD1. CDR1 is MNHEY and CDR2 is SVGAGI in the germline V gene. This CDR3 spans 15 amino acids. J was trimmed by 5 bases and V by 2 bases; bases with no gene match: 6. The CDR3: CASSYHGQGRTEAFF. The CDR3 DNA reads TGTGCCAGCAGTTACCACGGACAGGGGAGAACTGAAGCTTTCTTT.

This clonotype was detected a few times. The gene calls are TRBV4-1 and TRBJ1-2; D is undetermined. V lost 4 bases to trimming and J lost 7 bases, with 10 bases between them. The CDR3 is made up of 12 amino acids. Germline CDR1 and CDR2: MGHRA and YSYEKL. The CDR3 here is CASSPGFSGYTF. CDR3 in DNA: TGCGCCAGCAGCCCCGGTTTCTCTGGCTACACCTTC.

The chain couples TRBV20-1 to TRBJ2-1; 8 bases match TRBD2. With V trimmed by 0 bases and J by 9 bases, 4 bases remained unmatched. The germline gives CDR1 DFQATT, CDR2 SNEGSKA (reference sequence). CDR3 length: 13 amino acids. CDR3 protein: CSARDRAGGEQFF. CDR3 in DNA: TGCAGTGCTAGAGATCGGGCGGGGGGTGAGCAGTTCTTC.